These 10 T cell receptor beta chains came from one sample sequenced in a study of T cell changes during pregnancy in multiple sclerosis. Profiled with immunoSEQ multiplex PCR; TCRdb holds only in-frame clones, not every one. The sample holds around 38,000 clones; 92% are singletons and the top ten take about 5.5%. Source: CD8+ T cells from peripheral blood mononuclear cells, taken in the third trimester of pregnancy. All receptors come from a female donor with multiple sclerosis, enrolled in a pregnancy study.

The chain recombines TRBV6-6 with TRBJ2-1; the D is unclear. Trimming cost V 5 bases and J 2 bases, with 7 bases left between them. The CDR3 runs 13 residues. CDR1 and CDR2 from the germline V gene are MNHNY and SVGAGI (reference sequence). The CDR3 loop reads CASSPWPYNEQFF. The CDR3 region has the DNA TGTGCCAGCAGTCCTTGGCCCTACAATGAGCAGTTCTTC.

The chain combines TRBV4-3 with TRBJ2-7, with 11 positions matching TRBD2. Germline V gene lookup returns CDR1 LGHNA and CDR2 YSLEER. There are 15 residues in the CDR3. The trim removed 0 bases at V and 4 bases at J, leaving 2 bases unmatched. This CDR3 reads CASSQDPSGRYEQYF. CDR3 bases: TGCGCCAGCAGCCAAGATCCTAGCGGGAGGTACGAGCAGTACTTC.

The V and J genes are TRBV2 and TRBJ2-5; 8 bases line up with TRBD2. J gave up 5 bases and V 0 bases, and 8 bases lay outside the gene matches. Germline V gene lookup returns CDR1 SNHLY and CDR2 FYNNEI. This CDR3 is 16 amino acids long. This CDR3 reads CASSEALGRAWETQYF. As DNA, the CDR3 is TGTGCCAGCAGTGAAGCGCTCGGGAGGGCCTGGGAGACCCAGTACTTC.

The rearrangement uses TRBV29-1 and TRBJ1-2, with D possibly matching TRBD1 (6 bases). Trimming left V 4 bases short and J 2 bases short, with 11 bases between. Germline loops: CDR1 SQVTM, CDR2 ANQGSEA. The length of the CDR3 is 13 residues. The CDR3 protein is CSVVIQGNYGYTF. CDR3 DNA: TGCAGCGTTGTAATACAGGGAAACTATGGCTACACCTTC.

This chain links TRBV4-1 with TRBJ1-5; tentative D call: TRBD1 (6 bases). Looked up from germline, CDR1 is MGHRA and CDR2 is YSYEKL. The length of the CDR3 is 15 residues. Trimming left V 2 bases short and J 2 bases short, with 10 bases between. The CDR3 region has the DNA TGCGCCAGCAGCCAACAGGGGCTGGGCAATCAGCCCCAGCATTTT. The encoded protein is CASSQQGLGNQPQHF.

This clone is a singleton in its sample. This chain uses TRBV4-3 with TRBJ1-3, with 9 bases identical to TRBD1. Germline V gene data show CDR1 as LGHNA and CDR2 as YSLEER. The CDR3 loop spans 19 amino acids. With V trimmed by 1 base and J by 6 bases, 16 bases remained unmatched. The CDR3 spells CASSQAGQGGMGHENTIYF. DNA of the CDR3: TGCGCCAGCAGCCAAGCGGGACAGGGAGGGATGGGTCATGAAAACACCATATATTTT.

The V gene is TRBV27, the J gene TRBJ2-3; D unresolved. The CDR3 has 14 residues. V was shortened by 4 bases and J by 4 bases, with 12 bases between the two germline ends. The germline CDR1 and CDR2 sequences are MNHEY and SMNVEV (reference sequence). For the CDR3, the DNA is TGTGCCAGCAGTTCGTTCCTAGAGGCAGATACGCAGTATTTT. Amino acid sequence: CASSSFLEADTQYF.

The V and J genes are TRBV10-1 and TRBJ2-6; D gene ambiguous. V lost 9 bases and J 5 bases, leaving 14 bases between the germline ends. The CDR3 length is 14 residues. Germline lookup yields CDR1 WNHNN and CDR2 SYGVQD (reference sequence). The CDR3, as DNA: TGCGCCAGGATCGCACAAAGTCGGGCCAACGTCCTGACTTTC. Its protein product is CARIAQSRANVLTF.

This clone was found once. CDR3 nucleotide sequence: TGTGCCAGCAGTTTAGAAAAAGGGGGCGATGAGCAGTTCTTC. Its translation: CASSLEKGGDEQFF. This chain uses TRBV28 with TRBJ2-1, with 7 bases identical to TRBD1. Germline V gives CDR1 MDHEN, CDR2 SYDVKM. The CDR3 extends over 14 amino acids. V shed 2 bases, J shed 8 bases, and the junction held 6 bases outside the gene matches.

This chain links TRBV14 with TRBJ1-1; TRBD1 is a possible D gene (6 bases). Germline CDR1 and CDR2: SGHDN and FVKESK. This CDR3 spans 14 amino acids. Trimming shortened V by 4 bases and J by 3 bases, and 12 bases separated the two germline ends. The CDR3 DNA follows: TGTGCCAGCAGCCGAGGTGGGGGCTACACTGAAGCTTTCTTT. Amino acid sequence: CASSRGGGYTEAFF.